Below, 20 T cell receptor beta chains from the same sample are listed, as sequenced in a study of early T cells in non-severe SARS-CoV-2 infection. In TCRdb, the 5' RACE reads were re-called with MiXCR into one record per CDR3 protein. The sample lists some 85,000 distinct CDR3 sequences, roughly 15% occurring once. The sample consisted of whole blood. These receptors originate from an adult who was a healthcare worker with PCR-confirmed SARS-CoV-2 infection or an uninfected control (not recorded which).

The chain recombines TRBV11-2 with TRBJ2-5; D unresolved. This CDR3 comprises 13 residues. Germline CDR1 SGHAT, CDR2 FQNNGV. Deletions cut 5 bases from V and 1 base from J, with 8 bases between. CDR3 sequence (DNA): TGTGCCAGCAGCAGAAACAGCCAAGAGACCCAGTACTTC. Amino acids: CASSRNSQETQYF.

The chain uses TRBV5-6 and TRBJ2-1; TRBD2 is a possible D gene (6 bases). CDR3 length: 16 amino acids. The ends were cut back, 4 bases at V and 3 bases at J, with 17 bases in the middle. Germline V CDR1 and CDR2: SGHDT, YYEEEE. The CDR3 DNA sequence: TGTGCCAGCAGCCGACTAGTCAATCCAATCTACAATGAGCAGTTCTTC. Its protein is CASSRLVNPIYNEQFF. The variable domain in full, completed from reference TRBV5-6 and TRBJ2-1, reads DAGVTQSPTHLIKTRGQQVTLRCSPKSGHDTVSWYQQALGQGPQFIFQYYEEEERQRGNFPDRFSGHQFPNYSSELNVNALLLGDSALYLCASSRLVNPIYNEQFFGPGTRLTVL.

In its sample, this clonotype was seen a few times. V usage is TRBV10-2 and J usage is TRBJ2-4; 9 positions match TRBD1. CDR3 length: 16 residues. CDR1 is WSHSY and CDR2 is SAAADI in the germline V gene. The ends lost 2 bases at V and 6 bases at J; junction bases unmatched: 8. The CDR3 sequence is CASSEPGDRVGNIQYF. CDR3 DNA sequence: TGCGCCAGCAGTGAGCCCGGGGACAGGGTGGGAAACATTCAGTACTTC.

This clonotype was seen repeatedly, ten times or more. CDR3 bases: TGCAGTGCTAGAGACCGGGGGGGCCCGGAATATGAGCAGTTCTTC. Translating gives CSARDRGGPEYEQFF. The chain joins TRBV20-1 to TRBJ2-1; 8 bases are shared with TRBD2. Per germline, CDR1 DFQATT and CDR2 SNEGSKA (reference sequence). With 0 bases clipped from V and 8 bases from J, the junction kept 9 bases outside the gene matches. The CDR3 length is 15 residues.

The chain is built from TRBV7-2 and TRBJ2-3; D uncertain. Trimming took 3 bases from V and 2 from J, leaving 15 bases between them. The CDR3 consists of 16 residues. Germline values: CDR1 SGHTA, CDR2 FQGNSA. In DNA, the CDR3 is TGTGCCAGCAGCTTCTCGCCGTTTCGAACCACAGATACGCAGTATTTT. Protein sequence: CASSFSPFRTTDTQYF.

This chain joins TRBV6-2 or TRBV6-3 and TRBJ2-7; D ambiguous. Trimming took off 2 bases at V and 9 bases at J, with 14 bases between the two ends. The germline V gene encodes CDR1 MNHEY and CDR2 SVGEGT. This CDR3 is 13 amino acids long. DNA of the CDR3: TGTGCCAGCAGTTACGTGGTGGGCGACGCGCAGTACTTC. Its protein is CASSYVVGDAQYF.

This clonotype has at least ten counts. The chain carries TRBV7-2 and TRBJ2-7; D is perhaps TRBD2 (7 bases). CDR1 is SGHTA and CDR2 is FQGNSA in the germline V gene. The CDR3 is 15 amino acids. The ends were cut back, 1 base at V and 2 bases at J, with 12 bases in the middle. The chain's CDR3 is CASSLDGGQAYEQYF. In DNA, the CDR3 is TGTGCCAGCAGCTTAGACGGGGGGCAAGCCTACGAGCAGTACTTC.

At least ten counts were recorded for this clonotype. The chain has TRBV5-6 and TRBJ1-1, with D unclear. The CDR3 is 12 amino acids. CDR1 SGHDT and CDR2 YYEEEE come from the germline V gene. V dropped 4 bases and J dropped 5 bases, with 9 bases sitting between them. Here the CDR3 reads CASSAQWTEAFF. DNA of the CDR3: TGTGCCAGCAGCGCCCAATGGACTGAAGCTTTCTTT.

This clonotype was detected only a few times. The chain employs TRBV4-1 and TRBJ2-7, with D possibly being TRBD1 (6 bases). V dropped 0 bases and J dropped 1 base, with 10 bases sitting between them. The CDR3 covers 15 residues. The germline V gene encodes CDR1 MGHRA and CDR2 YSYEKL. CDR3: CASSQETGQSYEQYF. In nucleotides, the CDR3 is TGCGCCAGCAGCCAAGAGACAGGACAGTCCTACGAGCAGTACTTC.

This clonotype turned up a few times. The CDR3 nucleotides are TGTGCCAGCAGTTACTTTGATATTTCTAAACAGGGGCATCAGCCCCAGCATTTT. It translates to CASSYFDISKQGHQPQHF. The V call is TRBV6-2 or TRBV6-3, the J call TRBJ1-5, with 7 bases that match TRBD1. There are 18 residues in the CDR3. V gave up 1 base and J gave up 5 bases; unmatched junction bases: 14. Germline assignment: CDR1 MNHEY and CDR2 SVGEGT.

This clonotype has more than one count but fewer than ten. V usage is TRBV12-3 or TRBV12-4 and J usage is TRBJ2-1, with TRBD1 matching over 7 bases. The CDR3 contains 15 residues. The V segment lost 6 bases and the J segment 4 bases; nucleotides outside the gene matches: 9. CDR3 nucleotide sequence: TGTGCCAGCAGCCGAACAGGGGCAGGGTACAATGAGCAGTTCTTC. It translates to CASSRTGAGYNEQFF.

The rearrangement joins TRBV20-1 to TRBJ2-3; perhaps TRBD2 as D (7 bases). The CDR3 has 18 residues. Germline CDR1 and CDR2: DFQATT and SNEGSKA (reference sequence). The germline V and J ends were trimmed by 6 bases and 0 bases, with 25 bases remaining between them. The CDR3 nucleotides read TGCAGTGCCCGGGGGGCAATACAGGGAGATGCTAGCACAGATACGCAGTATTTT. Protein product: CSARGAIQGDASTDTQYF.

This clonotype was observed many times. This chain uses TRBV27 with TRBJ2-7, with 8 bases aligning to TRBD2. V dropped 4 bases and J dropped 3; count of bases not matched to a gene: 5. CDR1 is MNHEY, CDR2 SMNVEV, per germline (reference sequence). The CDR3 covers 14 residues. For the CDR3, the DNA is TGTGCCAGCAGTTCCTCCGCGGGGGGCTACGAGCAGTACTTC. It translates to CASSSSAGGYEQYF.

This clonotype was recorded many times. The V call is TRBV6-5, the J call TRBJ1-5; tentative D call: TRBD1 (6 bases). The CDR3 totals 14 residues. The germline V gene encodes CDR1 MNHEY and CDR2 SVGAGI. V gave up 6 bases and J gave up 3 bases, with 12 bases separating them. Here the CDR3 DNA reads TGTGCCAGCAGCCAGACAGGTTACAATCAGCCCCAGCATTTT. Protein: CASSQTGYNQPQHF.

This clonotype has a handful of counts. The chain employs TRBV9 and TRBJ1-5; D uncertain. In germline, CDR1 is SGDLS, CDR2 YYNGEE. V lost 1 base and J 0 bases, leaving 8 bases between the germline ends. This CDR3 has 15 residues. The CDR3 DNA reads as TGTGCCAGCAGCGTATCCCCAGATAGCAATCAGCCCCAGCATTTT. Residues: CASSVSPDSNQPQHF.

This clonotype has just a few counts. The chain links TRBV7-6 to TRBJ1-6; TRBD1 matches 7 bases. CDR3 size: 13 residues. Germline V gene sequence: CDR1 SGHVS, CDR2 FNYEAQ. V dropped 5 bases and J dropped 10; count of bases not matched to a gene: 5. In nucleotides, the CDR3 is TGTGCCAGCAGCCTCCAGGGGGAGTCACCCCTCCACTTT. It is translated as CASSLQGESPLHF.

The CDR3 coding sequence is TGTGCCAGCAGCGTAGGGGCCGAGGAGACCCAGTACTTC. This codes for CASSVGAEETQYF. The chain joins TRBV9 to TRBJ2-5; D gene ambiguous. The CDR3 loop spans 13 amino acids. CDR1 and CDR2 (germline): SGDLS, YYNGEE. V lost 0 bases and J 5 bases, leaving 8 bases between the germline ends.

This clonotype was seen ten or more times. This sequence joins TRBV10-3 and TRBJ2-1; the match to TRBD2 covers 8 bases. The V gene end was trimmed by 3 bases and the J gene end by 2 bases; junction bases not matched to a gene: 9. Germline V gene sequence: CDR1 ENHRY, CDR2 SYGVKD. There are 17 residues in the CDR3. CDR3 region: CAISEVQRGTTYNEQFF. The CDR3 DNA reads as TGTGCCATCAGTGAAGTCCAGCGGGGGACTACCTACAATGAGCAGTTCTTC.

This clonotype occurred a few times. This chain uses TRBV11-2 with TRBJ1-1; D is unclear. This CDR3 region has 15 residues. Germline V CDR1 and CDR2: SGHAT, FQNNGV. V was trimmed by 1 base and J by 0 bases, leaving 9 bases between them. DNA for the CDR3: TGTGCCAGCAGCTTAGTGGCGGGGATGAACACTGAAGCTTTCTTT. Translation gives CASSLVAGMNTEAFF. The full variable domain, completed using reference TRBV11-2 and TRBJ1-1, is EAGVAQSPRYKIIEKRQSVAFWCNPISGHATLYWYQQILGQGPKLLIQFQNNGVVDDSQLPKDRFSAERLKGVDSTLKIQPAKLEDSAVYLCASSLVAGMNTEAFFGQGTRLTVV.

This clonotype was detected many times. The V call is TRBV7-8, the J call TRBJ2-1; D is undetermined. The CDR3 contains 18 residues. Germline V gives CDR1 SGHVS, CDR2 FQNEAQ. Trimming took 0 bases from V and 1 from J, leaving 16 bases between them. The CDR3 region has the DNA TGTGCCAGCAGCTTAGCGGGAACTGCCTACACTTCCTACAATGAGCAGTTCTTC. This gives the protein CASSLAGTAYTSYNEQFF.